The text below deals with one T cell receptor (beta chain). Its target is not known. The read halts 3 residues ahead of the CDR3 end, with the missing end drawn from the germline J gene. This sample is drawn from a study of T cell clonality in common variable immunodeficiency. Study outcomes and limitations: Common variable immunodeficiency TCR beta sequences reportedly had fewer deletions and N-nucleotide insertions.

Heparinized whole blood, about 4.5 to 8.5 ml, came from each donor. Equal genomic DNA amounts from CVID and control samples were sequenced. Here immunoSEQ multiplex PCR was the method, and the copy in TCRdb shows in-frame clones only, minus some. In total the sample includes approximately 30,000 clones, none of them seen once. The V and J ends lost 2 bases and 2 bases, in that order; junction bases with no gene match: 8. The CDR3 loop spans 15 amino acids. Per germline, CDR1 GTSNPN and CDR2 SVGIG (reference sequence). This rearrangement joins TRBV30 to TRBJ1-2; 7 bases are shared with TRBD1. Sequenced material: peripheral blood mononuclear cells. This TCR was recovered from a human donor with common variable immunodeficiency. The CDR3 bases that were read are TGTGCCTGGAGTTTAACGATAGGGGGCAACTATGGC. Protein product: CAWSLTIGGNYG. The whole CDR3 sequence is CAWSLTIGGNYGYTF.